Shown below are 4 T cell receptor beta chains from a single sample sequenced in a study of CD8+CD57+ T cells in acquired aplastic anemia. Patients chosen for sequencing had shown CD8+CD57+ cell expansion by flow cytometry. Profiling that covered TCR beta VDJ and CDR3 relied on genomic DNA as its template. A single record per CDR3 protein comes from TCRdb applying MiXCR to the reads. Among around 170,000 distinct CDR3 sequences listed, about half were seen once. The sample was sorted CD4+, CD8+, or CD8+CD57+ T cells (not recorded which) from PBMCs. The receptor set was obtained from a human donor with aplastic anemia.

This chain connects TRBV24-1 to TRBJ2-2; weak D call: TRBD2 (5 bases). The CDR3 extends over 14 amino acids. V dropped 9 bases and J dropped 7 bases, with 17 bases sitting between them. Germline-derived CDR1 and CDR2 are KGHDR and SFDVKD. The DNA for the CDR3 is TGTGCCACCGGCGGTAGTAGGGCGGGCGGGGAGCTGTTTTTT. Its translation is CATGGSRAGGELFF.

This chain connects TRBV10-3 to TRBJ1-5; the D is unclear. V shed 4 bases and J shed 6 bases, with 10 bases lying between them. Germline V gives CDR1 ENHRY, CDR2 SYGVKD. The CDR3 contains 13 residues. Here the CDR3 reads CAISGRASQPQHF. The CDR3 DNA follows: TGTGCCATCAGTGGCCGGGCATCTCAGCCCCAGCATTTT.

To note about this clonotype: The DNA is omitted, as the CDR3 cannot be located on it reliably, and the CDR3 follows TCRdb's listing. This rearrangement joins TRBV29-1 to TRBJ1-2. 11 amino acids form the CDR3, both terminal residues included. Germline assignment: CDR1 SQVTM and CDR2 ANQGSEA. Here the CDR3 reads CSVGDGSGNTF.

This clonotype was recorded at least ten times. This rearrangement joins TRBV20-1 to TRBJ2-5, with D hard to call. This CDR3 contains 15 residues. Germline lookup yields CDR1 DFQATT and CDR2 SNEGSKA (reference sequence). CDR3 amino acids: CSPRKAKGGQETQYF. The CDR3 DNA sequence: TGCAGCCCCCGGAAAGCCAAGGGCGGCCAAGAGACCCAGTACTTC.